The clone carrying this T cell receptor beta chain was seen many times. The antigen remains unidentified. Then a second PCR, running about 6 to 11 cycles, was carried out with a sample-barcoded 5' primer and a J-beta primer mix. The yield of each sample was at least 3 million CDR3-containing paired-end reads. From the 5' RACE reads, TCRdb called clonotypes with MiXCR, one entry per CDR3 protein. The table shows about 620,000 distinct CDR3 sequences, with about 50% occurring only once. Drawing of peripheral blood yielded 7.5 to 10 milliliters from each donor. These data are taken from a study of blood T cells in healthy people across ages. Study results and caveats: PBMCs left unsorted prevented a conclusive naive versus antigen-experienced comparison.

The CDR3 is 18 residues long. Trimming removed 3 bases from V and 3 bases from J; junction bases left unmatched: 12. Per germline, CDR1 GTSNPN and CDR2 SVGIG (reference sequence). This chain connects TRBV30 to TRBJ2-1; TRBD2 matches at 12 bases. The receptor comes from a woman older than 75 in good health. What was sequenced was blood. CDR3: CAWSDLTGTSGHYNEQFF. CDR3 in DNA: TGTGCCTGGAGCGATTTGACTGGGACTAGCGGGCACTACAATGAGCAGTTCTTC.